This T cell receptor beta chain was identified during a study of T cell clones after liver transplantation. The repertoire was sequenced with immunoSEQ multiplex PCR; TCRdb's copy has only in-frame clones and lacks some. Of approximately 51,000 clones in the sample, about nine tenths are singletons; the top ten hold about 15%. V was clipped by 0 bases and J by 4 bases, with 3 bases between them. Germline loops: CDR1 GTSNPN, CDR2 SVGIG (reference sequence). This CDR3 has 11 residues. To note about this clone: In the same sample, other DNA sequences code for this CDR3.

V is TRBV30 and J is TRBJ1-1, with D unresolved. This receptor was obtained from a human patient who received a liver transplant. Some T cells may originate from the graft donor. The sequencing here drew on CD8+ T cells from blood, taken 12 months after liver transplant. The CDR3 DNA follows: TGTGCCTGGAGTGTTGGCACTGAAGCTTTCTTT. Translation: CAWSVGTEAFF. The complete variable domain, with remaining parts taken from reference TRBV30 and TRBJ1-1, reads SQTIHQWPATLVQPVGSPLSLECTVEGTSNPNLYWYRQAAGRGLQLLFYSVGIGQISSEVPQNLSASRPQDRQFILSSKKLLLSDSGFYLCAWSVGTEAFFGQGTRLTVV.